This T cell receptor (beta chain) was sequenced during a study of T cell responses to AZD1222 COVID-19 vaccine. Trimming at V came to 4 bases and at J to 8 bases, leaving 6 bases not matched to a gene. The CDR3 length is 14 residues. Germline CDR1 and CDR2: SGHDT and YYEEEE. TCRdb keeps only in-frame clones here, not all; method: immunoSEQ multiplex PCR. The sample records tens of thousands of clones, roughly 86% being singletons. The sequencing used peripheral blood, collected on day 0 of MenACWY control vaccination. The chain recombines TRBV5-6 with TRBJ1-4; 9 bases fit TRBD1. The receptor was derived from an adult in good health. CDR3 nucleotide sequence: TGTGCCAGCAGCCCGGGACAGGGTCGGGAAAAACTGTTTTTT. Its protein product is CASSPGQGREKLFF.